This T cell receptor beta chain comes out of a study of T cell responses to AZD1222 COVID-19 vaccine. Germline V gene sequence: CDR1 LGHDT, CDR2 YNNKEL (reference sequence). This CDR3 has 13 residues. V shed 0 bases and J shed 6 bases, with 9 bases lying between them. Sequencing was performed with immunoSEQ multiplex PCR; in TCRdb, only in-frame clones are kept and a portion is missing. The sample includes approximately 100,000 clones, roughly nine tenths of them seen just once. Study-wide results and caveats: The study found vaccine-associated CD4 TCRs spanning spike, dominant at 160-218 and 743-854. Sampling captured repertoires only after the peak T cell response. Seropositive at baseline were only 5 to 7 AZD1222 recipients.

With regard to this clone: Antigen specificity is unknown.

V and J are TRBV3-1 (or the pseudogene TRBV3-2) and TRBJ2-7, with D perhaps assigned TRBD1 or TRBD2 (5 bases each). Sequenced here: peripheral blood, sampled on day 0 of AZD1222 vaccination. This TCR came from an adult in good health. This CDR3 is CASSQDRGSEQYF. The DNA for the CDR3 is TGTGCCAGCAGCCAAGACCGGGGCTCCGAGCAGTACTTC.